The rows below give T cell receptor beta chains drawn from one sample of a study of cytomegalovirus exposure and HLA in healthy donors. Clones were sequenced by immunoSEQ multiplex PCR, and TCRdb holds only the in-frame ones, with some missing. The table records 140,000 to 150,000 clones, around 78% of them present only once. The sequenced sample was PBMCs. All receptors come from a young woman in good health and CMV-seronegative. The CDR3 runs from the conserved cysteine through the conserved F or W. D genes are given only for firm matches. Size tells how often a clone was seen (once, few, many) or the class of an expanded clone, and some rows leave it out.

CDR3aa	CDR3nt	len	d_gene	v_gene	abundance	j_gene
CASSQDGGGSSYEQYF	TGCGCCAGCAGCCAAGATGGGGGGGGCAGCTCCTACGAGCAGTACTTC	16	-	TRBV4-1	-	TRBJ2-7
CASSNDLGQGAETQYF	TGTGCCAGTAGTAACGATTTGGGACAGGGGGCTGAGACCCAGTACTTC	16	TRBD1	TRBV19	-	TRBJ2-5
CASSLSGAGGPRDGELFF	TGTGCCAGCAGCTTAAGCGGGGCCGGGGGCCCAAGGGACGGGGAGCTGTTTTTT	18	-	TRBV5-5	few	TRBJ2-2
CASSVRQGAYEQYF	TGCGCCAGCAGCGTGAGACAGGGGGCCTACGAGCAGTACTTC	14	TRBD1	TRBV5-1	once	TRBJ2-7
CASTLGGTGGDYGYTF	TGTGCCAGCACTTTAGGTGGGACAGGGGGCGACTATGGCTACACCTTC	16	TRBD1	TRBV28	-	TRBJ1-2
CASSLRTSGSYNEQFF	TGTGCCAGCAGCCTACGGACTAGCGGCTCCTACAATGAGCAGTTCTTC	16	TRBD2	TRBV13	-	TRBJ2-1
CASSARTGTATNEKLFF	TGTGCCAGCAGTGCCCGGACAGGGACTGCAACTAATGAAAAACTGTTTTTT	17	TRBD1	TRBV25-1	few	TRBJ1-4
CASSLGDRVYNEQFF	TGTGCCAGTAGCCTAGGGGACAGGGTCTACAATGAGCAGTTCTTC	15	TRBD1	TRBV19	once	TRBJ2-1
CASSISEVAYEQYF	TGTGCCAGTAGTATCTCGGAGGTTGCCTACGAGCAGTACTTC	14	-	TRBV19	-	TRBJ2-7
CASRDVSGSGYNEQFF	TGTGCCAGCAGGGACGTTAGCGGGAGCGGCTACAATGAGCAGTTCTTC	16	TRBD2	TRBV25-1	-	TRBJ2-1
CASSFGWTGSRETQYF	TGCGCCAGCAGCTTCGGATGGACAGGGTCTAGGGAGACCCAGTACTTC	16	TRBD1	TRBV5-1	once	TRBJ2-5
CASSITGSQPLGAFF	TGTGCCAGTAGTATAACAGGTTCCCAACCTCTAGGAGCTTTCTTT	15	-	TRBV19	-	TRBJ1-1
CASSATYASSGNTIYF	TGTGCCAGCAGCGCCACTTACGCGAGCTCTGGAAACACCATATATTTT	16	-	TRBV9	-	TRBJ1-3
CASSYSQEETQYF	TGTGCCAGCAGTTACTCGCAGGAAGAGACCCAGTACTTC	13	-	TRBV6-5	-	TRBJ2-5
CASSFRGGQETQYF	TGTGCCAGCAGTTTCCGGGGAGGGCAAGAGACCCAGTACTTC	14	TRBD2	TRBV27	few	TRBJ2-5
CASSLRGEAFF	TGTGCCAGCAGCCTCAGGGGTGAAGCTTTCTTT	11	-	TRBV27	few	TRBJ1-1
CASRLLQSNYEQYF	TGTGCCAGCAGGCTGTTACAGAGTAACTACGAGCAGTACTTC	14	-	TRBV5-6	-	TRBJ2-7
CASTPTGIGELFF	TGTGCCAGCACCCCTACAGGGATCGGGGAGCTGTTTTTT	13	-	TRBV25-1	-	TRBJ2-2
CASSRQGSGQPQHF	TGTGCCAGCAGTCGACAGGGTTCGGGACAGCCCCAGCATTTT	14	TRBD1	TRBV2	-	TRBJ1-5
CAWSIGTANTEAFF	TGTGCCTGGAGTATAGGGACAGCGAACACTGAAGCTTTCTTT	14	TRBD1	TRBV30	once	TRBJ1-1
CASRWTGILGEQYF	TGTGCCAGCCGATGGACAGGGATTTTAGGCGAGCAGTACTTC	14	TRBD1	TRBV27	-	TRBJ2-7
CASSSPTGAGEQFF	TGTGCCAGCAGCTCACCTACAGGGGCGGGTGAGCAGTTCTTC	14	TRBD1	TRBV2	once	TRBJ2-1
CASSFHGGTQETQYF	TGTGCCAGCAGTTTCCATGGGGGCACCCAAGAGACCCAGTACTTC	15	-	TRBV28	-	TRBJ2-5
CASSQDRGGQGVNGYTF	TGCGCCAGCAGCCAAGATCGAGGGGGGCAGGGGGTTAATGGCTACACCTTC	17	TRBD1	TRBV4-3	-	TRBJ1-2
CASSFSGTLNNSPLHF	TGTGCCAGCAGCTTCTCCGGGACACTCAATAATTCACCCCTCCACTTT	16	-	TRBV7-2	-	TRBJ1-6
CASSRDRDGYGYTF	TGCGCCAGCAGCAGGGACAGGGATGGCTATGGCTACACCTTC	14	TRBD1	TRBV5-1	-	TRBJ1-2
CASSSGQSNYGYTF	TGTGCCAGCAGCTCGGGACAGTCTAACTATGGCTACACCTTC	14	-	TRBV21-1	-	TRBJ1-2
CASSDSSTDTQYF	TGTGCCAGTTCAGACAGTAGCACAGATACGCAGTATTTT	13	-	TRBV5-6	-	TRBJ2-3
CASSAGQYKQPQHF	TGTGCCAGCAGCGCCGGACAGTACAAGCAGCCCCAGCATTTT	14	-	TRBV9	-	TRBJ1-5
CASSFMAQSGANVLTF	TGTGCCAGCAGCTTCATGGCCCAATCTGGGGCCAACGTCCTGACTTTC	16	-	TRBV7-3	few	TRBJ2-6
CASSMWETTNEKLFF	TGTGCCAGTAGTATGTGGGAGACAACTAATGAAAAACTGTTTTTT	15	-	TRBV19	-	TRBJ1-4
CASSPWGQPQHF	TGTGCCAGCAGTCCTTGGGGCCAGCCCCAGCATTTT	12	-	TRBV6-6	-	TRBJ1-5
CASSSLRLASYNEQFF	TGTGCCAGCAGTTCTCTAAGACTAGCATCCTACAATGAGCAGTTCTTC	16	TRBD2	TRBV27	once	TRBJ2-1
CASSFSGYGYTF	TGTGCCAGCAGTTTCTCAGGGTATGGCTACACCTTC	12	-	TRBV28	-	TRBJ1-2
CASSLGTVTRETQYF	TGCGCCAGCAGCCTCGGGACAGTTACCCGGGAGACCCAGTACTTC	15	TRBD1	TRBV5-1	-	TRBJ2-5
CASSLLQGRSYEQYF	TGTGCCAGCAGCTTACTACAGGGCCGCTCCTACGAGCAGTACTTC	15	-	TRBV7-2	-	TRBJ2-7